These 32 T cell receptor beta chains came from one sample sequenced in a study of blood T cell repertoires in COVID-19. Clones were sequenced by immunoSEQ multiplex PCR, and TCRdb holds only the in-frame ones, with some missing. This sample has about 110,000 clones, with around 90% found just once. Sequenced sample: peripheral blood. Receptors were obtained from a human donor in a cohort sampled during active COVID-19.

CDR3 region: CASSYSPPFEEGQPQHF. CDR3 bases: TGTGCCAGCAGTTACTCTCCCCCTTTTGAGGAGGGTCAGCCCCAGCATTTT. V gene TRBV6-2 or TRBV6-3 combines with J gene TRBJ1-5; D ambiguous. This CDR3 has 17 amino acids. The V gene's germline CDR1 is MNHEY and CDR2 SVGEGT. Trimming removed 0 bases from V and 6 bases from J, with 18 bases in between.

This rearrangement joins TRBV6-4 to TRBJ1-1, with a weak D call TRBD1 (5 bases). The ends were cut back, 8 bases at V and 1 base at J, with 11 bases in the middle. The CDR3 is 13 residues long. Germline loops: CDR1 MRHNA, CDR2 SNTAGT. CDR3: CASRADRNTEAFF. The DNA for the CDR3 is TGTGCCAGCCGAGCCGACAGGAACACTGAAGCTTTCTTT.

This rearrangement joins TRBV12-3 or TRBV12-4 to TRBJ2-1, with TRBD1 matching 10 bases. The CDR3 has 13 amino acids. The V gene end was trimmed by 3 bases and the J gene end by 9 bases; junction bases not matched to a gene: 2. In DNA form, the CDR3 reads TGTGCCAGCAGTTTCGGGACAGGGGTTGAGCAGTTCTTC. It yields the protein CASSFGTGVEQFF.

This chain connects TRBV7-3 to TRBJ2-7; 10 nucleotides agree with TRBD2. CDR1 and CDR2 from the germline V gene are SGHTA and FQGTGA. The V segment lost 1 base and the J segment 5 bases; nucleotides outside the gene matches: 2. This CDR3 is 14 amino acids long. CDR3 amino acids: CASSLKAGGHEQYF. The CDR3 coding sequence is TGTGCCAGCAGCTTAAAAGCGGGAGGGCACGAGCAGTACTTC.

The V and J genes are TRBV7-9 and TRBJ1-1; D gene ambiguous. This CDR3 comprises 12 residues. Trimming left V 7 bases short and J 1 base short, with 7 bases between. The germline gives CDR1 SEHNR, CDR2 FQNEAQ (reference sequence). The CDR3 nucleotides are TGTGCCAGCAACACACCGAACACTGAAGCTTTCTTT. Its protein product is CASNTPNTEAFF.

The genes are TRBV2 and TRBJ2-2; 9 bases fit TRBD1. The CDR3 has 21 amino acids. Germline lookup yields CDR1 SNHLY and CDR2 FYNNEI. J gave up 5 bases and V 7 bases, and 26 bases lay outside the gene matches. The CDR3 protein is CASILKPGQGMRERETGELFF. The CDR3 nucleotides are TGTGCCAGCATCTTAAAACCGGGACAGGGTATGCGGGAGAGGGAAACCGGGGAGCTGTTTTTT. The full variable domain, in which reference TRBV2 and TRBJ2-2 provide the parts outside the CDR3, is EPEVTQTPSHQVTQMGQEVILRCVPISNHLYFYWYRQILGQKVEFLVSFYNNEISEKSEIFDDQFSVERPDGSNFTLKIRSTKLEDSAMYFCASILKPGQGMRERETGELFFGEGSRLTVL.

V and J are TRBV25-1 and TRBJ2-2; TRBD2 might be the D (6 bases). With 6 bases removed from V and 4 bases from J, the gap between germline ends came to 15 bases. The germline V gene encodes CDR1 MGHDK and CDR2 SYGVNS. The CDR3 is 15 amino acids. CDR3 region: CASRHGGGGTGELFF. The CDR3 DNA reads as TGTGCCAGCAGGCACGGGGGTGGCGGCACCGGGGAGCTGTTTTTT.

The V gene is TRBV5-6, the J gene TRBJ1-4; 9 nucleotides match TRBD1. The CDR3 spans 14 residues. V lost 1 base, J lost 6 bases, and 1 base stayed unmatched. Per the germline V gene, CDR1 is SGHDT and CDR2 is YYEEEE. The CDR3 sequence is CASSLTGGDEKLFF. In DNA form, the CDR3 reads TGTGCCAGCAGCTTGACAGGGGGCGATGAAAAACTGTTTTTT.

This rearrangement joins TRBV4-1 to TRBJ2-1; 11 bases line up with TRBD2. Trimming cost V 2 bases and J 6 bases; bases outside gene matches: 12. The V gene's germline CDR1 is MGHRA and CDR2 YSYEKL. The CDR3 covers 18 residues. The CDR3 sequence: CASSQRRPSGGRGNEQFF. The CDR3 nucleotides read TGCGCCAGCAGCCAAAGACGGCCTAGCGGGGGGAGGGGCAATGAGCAGTTCTTC.

This clone was recorded once. The chain carries TRBV18 and TRBJ1-1; D is ambiguous. Germline lookup yields CDR1 KGHSH and CDR2 LQKENI. This CDR3 contains 14 residues. V was cut by 2 bases and J by 7 bases, with 14 bases left in between. CDR3 in amino acids: CASSPGSQVGEAFF. Written as DNA, the CDR3 is TGTGCCAGCTCACCAGGTTCCCAGGTCGGTGAAGCTTTCTTT.

J is TRBJ2-1 and V is TRBV7-8, with D unclear. The germline V gene encodes CDR1 SGHVS and CDR2 FQNEAQ. The CDR3 runs to 13 residues. Deletions cut 7 bases from V and 5 bases from J, with 12 bases between. This CDR3 is CASTLYANNEQFF. The CDR3 DNA reads as TGTGCCAGCACCCTATACGCCAACAATGAGCAGTTCTTC.

The rearrangement joins TRBV28 to TRBJ1-2, with TRBD1 matching 11 bases. This CDR3 has 17 amino acids. In germline, CDR1 is MDHEN, CDR2 SYDVKM. Trimming at V came to 4 bases and at J to 4 bases, leaving 11 bases not matched to a gene. The CDR3 DNA is TGTGCCAGCAGTTCACCAGGACAGGGGGCTCTAGGCTATGGCTACACCTTC. It codes for CASSSPGQGALGYGYTF.

About this clone: The same CDR3 is also encoded by other DNA sequences in this sample. J is TRBJ1-1 and V is TRBV9, with D perhaps TRBD1 (5 bases). Trimming took 2 bases from V and 0 from J, leaving 5 bases between them. This CDR3 comprises 13 residues. Looked up from germline, CDR1 is SGDLS and CDR2 is YYNGEE. The CDR3 DNA sequence: TGTGCCAGCAGCGTGACAGTGAACACTGAAGCTTTCTTT. It codes for CASSVTVNTEAFF.

V and J are TRBV14 and TRBJ2-1, with 8 bases lining up with TRBD2. V trimming: 4 bases; J trimming: 3 bases; junction bases outside the gene matches: 14. Germline CDR1 and CDR2: SGHDN and FVKESK. This CDR3 spans 18 amino acids. CDR3 loop: CASSPGPFGRVRYNEQFF. The CDR3 DNA reads TGTGCCAGCAGCCCAGGCCCATTCGGGAGGGTACGCTACAATGAGCAGTTCTTC.

The chain employs TRBV14 and TRBJ2-1, with D tentatively TRBD2 (6 bases). The germline V gene has CDR1 SGHDN and CDR2 FVKESK. The CDR3 totals 15 residues. Trimming took off 4 bases at V and 4 bases at J, with 14 bases between the two ends. CDR3 region: CASSLRWGRYNEQFF. The CDR3 DNA reads TGTGCCAGCAGCCTTCGTTGGGGGAGGTACAATGAGCAGTTCTTC.

The rearrangement uses TRBV27 and TRBJ2-5; 7 bases fit TRBD2. V was pared by 4 bases and J by 3 bases, with 17 bases of the junction left unmatched. This CDR3 region has 18 residues. CDR1 is MNHEY, CDR2 SMNVEV, per germline (reference sequence). The DNA of the CDR3 is TGTGCCAGCAGTTCCATCACTGGATCGCTAGCGGATAAAGAGACCCAGTACTTC. Translating it yields CASSSITGSLADKETQYF.

This clone is a singleton in its sample. J is TRBJ2-5 and V is TRBV7-7; the D gene is possibly TRBD2 (5 bases). From germline, CDR1 is SSHAT and CDR2 FNYEAQ (reference sequence). The germline V and J ends were trimmed by 5 bases and 6 bases, with 16 bases remaining between them. This CDR3 contains 14 residues. The CDR3 here is CASSLLLGSKTQYF. The CDR3 nucleotides are TGTGCCAGCAGCCTATTACTAGGGAGTAAGACCCAGTACTTC.

The chain combines TRBV19 with TRBJ2-5; D not certain. The germline V and J ends were trimmed by 6 bases and 0 bases, with 11 bases remaining between them. The germline CDR1 and CDR2 sequences are LNHDA and SQIVND (reference sequence). This CDR3 spans 14 amino acids. CDR3 sequence: CASSPTQYQETQYF. CDR3 sequence (DNA): TGTGCCAGTAGCCCTACACAGTACCAAGAGACCCAGTACTTC.

This chain uses TRBV4-2 with TRBJ2-2; D might be TRBD2 (6 bases). V was pared by 3 bases and J by 8 bases, with 10 bases between. This CDR3 is 13 amino acids long. Germline CDR1 LGHNA, CDR2 YNFKEQ. CDR3 coding DNA: TGTGCCAGCAGCCAGGAGGGGCTGGGGGAGCTGTTTTTT. Translating gives CASSQEGLGELFF.

The V call is TRBV3-1 (or the pseudogene TRBV3-2), the J call TRBJ2-7, with D perhaps TRBD1 (6 bases). CDR1 LGHDT and CDR2 YNNKEL come from the germline V gene (reference sequence). Trimming removed 5 bases at V and 5 bases at J, with 13 bases between. CDR3 length: 13 residues. CDR3 nucleotide sequence: TGTGCCAGCAGCATAACAGGGACCCACGAGCAGTACTTC. Its translation is CASSITGTHEQYF.

The V call is TRBV5-8, the J call TRBJ1-6, with D hard to call. CDR1 is SGHTS, CDR2 YDEGEE, per germline. This CDR3 is 16 amino acids long. The V end lost 4 bases, the J end lost 0 bases, and 11 bases lay between the germline ends. CDR3 bases: TGTGCCAGCAGCCTCCCAGCGAGCTCCTATAATTCACCCCTCCACTTT. Translating gives CASSLPASSYNSPLHF.

The chain combines TRBV18 with TRBJ2-1; 10 nucleotides agree with TRBD2. V shed 2 bases and J 0 bases; nucleotides not matched to a gene: 10. The CDR3 length is 19 residues. CDR1 is KGHSH, CDR2 LQKENI, per germline. The CDR3 protein is CASSPSDRSGGSSYNEQFF. The CDR3 region has the DNA TGTGCCAGCTCACCATCGGACCGTAGCGGGGGGAGCTCCTACAATGAGCAGTTCTTC.

This chain uses TRBV24-1 with TRBJ2-3, with TRBD1 matching over 8 bases. V gave up 9 bases and J gave up 4 bases; unmatched junction bases: 8. This CDR3 comprises 14 residues. Germline CDR1 and CDR2: KGHDR and SFDVKD. The DNA for the CDR3 is TGTGCCACCTCGCCCGGACAGGGACCAGATACGCAGTATTTT. Protein product: CATSPGQGPDTQYF.

The chain uses TRBV10-3 and TRBJ2-7, with TRBD1 matching 10 bases. This CDR3 has 13 amino acids. The trim removed 6 bases at V and 4 bases at J, leaving 3 bases unmatched. Germline V CDR1 and CDR2: ENHRY, SYGVKD. The CDR3 region is CAIRRTGGYEQYF. For the CDR3, the DNA is TGTGCCATCAGGCGGACAGGGGGGTACGAGCAGTACTTC.

This clone was recorded once. The chain links TRBV6-2 or TRBV6-3 to TRBJ1-1; tentatively, D is TRBD1 (6 bases). Trimming took 2 bases from V and 7 from J, leaving 11 bases between them. CDR3 length: 13 amino acids. Per germline, CDR1 MNHEY and CDR2 SVGEGT. The CDR3 DNA follows: TGTGCCAGCAGTTACGGCCAGGGGTATGAAGCTTTCTTT. Amino acid sequence: CASSYGQGYEAFF.

This clone was seen a handful of times. The chain is built from TRBV15 and TRBJ2-1; no clear D gene. CDR1 is LNHNV and CDR2 is YYDKDF in the germline V gene (reference sequence). Trimming took off 0 bases at V and 7 bases at J, with 10 bases between the two ends. The CDR3 runs 14 residues. The DNA of the CDR3 is TGTGCCACCAGCAGAGACCCGATGAGGAATGAGCAGTTCTTC. It specifies CATSRDPMRNEQFF.

The V gene is TRBV4-1, the J gene TRBJ2-7, with TRBD1 as a possible D gene (5 bases). This CDR3 has 15 amino acids. From germline, CDR1 is MGHRA and CDR2 YSYEKL. V lost 1 base and J lost 5, with 15 bases in between. The CDR3 bases are TGCGCCAGCAGCCAAGGCTGGCCAGGGCCGGACGAGCAGTACTTC. Translated: CASSQGWPGPDEQYF.

This chain joins TRBV19 and TRBJ2-3, with TRBD2 matching over 15 bases. The CDR3 is 16 amino acids. Germline CDR1 is LNHDA and CDR2 is SQIVND (reference sequence). The J segment lost 5 bases and the V segment lost 5 bases, leaving 5 bases of the junction unmatched. CDR3 bases: TGTGCCAGTAGTGTCGGACTAGCGGGAGGGTTAGATACGCAGTATTTT. This gives the protein CASSVGLAGGLDTQYF.

This CDR3 reads CASSRTSIQGSYNSPLHF. Written as DNA, the CDR3 is TGTGCCAGCAGCCGGACATCTATTCAAGGGTCCTATAATTCACCCCTCCACTTT. The V call is TRBV7-6, the J call TRBJ1-6; TRBD1 might be the D (5 bases). Trimming took 5 bases from V and 1 from J, leaving 18 bases between them. Germline V gene sequence: CDR1 SGHVS, CDR2 FNYEAQ. The length of the CDR3 is 18 residues. Filled out from reference TRBV7-6 and TRBJ1-6, the complete variable domain reads GAGVSQSPRYKVTKRGQDVALRCDPISGHVSLYWYRQALGQGPEFLTYFNYEAQQDKSGLPNDRFSAERPEGSISTLTIQRTEQRDSAMYRCASSRTSIQGSYNSPLHFGNGTRLTVT.

The chain joins TRBV19 to TRBJ2-2; no clear D gene. The CDR3 has 14 residues. Germline lookup yields CDR1 LNHDA and CDR2 SQIVND (reference sequence). V lost 3 bases, J lost 1 base, and 6 bases lay in between. The CDR3 DNA reads TGTGCCAGTAGTATCCACAAGAACACCGGGGAGCTGTTTTTT. Its translation is CASSIHKNTGELFF.

Here the CDR3 reads CAIDGAKRRNQPQHF. In nucleotides, the CDR3 is TGTGCCATTGATGGGGCGAAACGACGGAATCAGCCCCAGCATTTT. V is TRBV6-5 and J is TRBJ1-5; weak D call: TRBD1 (5 bases). This CDR3 region has 15 residues. Deletions cut 10 bases from V and 4 bases from J, with 20 bases between. Germline loops: CDR1 MNHEY, CDR2 SVGAGI.

The chain combines TRBV5-1 with TRBJ1-1, with D tentatively TRBD1 (6 bases). From germline, CDR1 is SGHRS and CDR2 YFSETQ. Trimming removed 0 bases at V and 1 base at J, with 13 bases between. The CDR3 consists of 16 residues. The CDR3, as DNA: TGCGCCAGCAGCTTGGGAGGGGGAACTCCGAACACTGAAGCTTTCTTT. It specifies CASSLGGGTPNTEAFF.